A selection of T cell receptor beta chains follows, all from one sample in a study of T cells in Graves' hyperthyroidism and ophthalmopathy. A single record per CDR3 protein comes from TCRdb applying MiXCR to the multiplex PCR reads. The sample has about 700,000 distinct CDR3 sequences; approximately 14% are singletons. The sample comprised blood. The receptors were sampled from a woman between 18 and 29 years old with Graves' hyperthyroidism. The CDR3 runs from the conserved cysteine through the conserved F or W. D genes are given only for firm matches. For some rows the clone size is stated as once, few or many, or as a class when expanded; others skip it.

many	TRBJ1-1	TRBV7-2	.	TGTGCCAGCAGCCGAGCAGGGGTCAAGAACACTGAAGCTTTCTTT	CASSRAGVKNTEAFF
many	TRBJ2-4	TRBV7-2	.	TGTGCCAGCAGCTTAGCTGCCGCGGTCGGCATTCAGTACTTC	CASSLAAAVGIQYF
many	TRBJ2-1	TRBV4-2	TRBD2	TGTGCCAGCAGTCCGCCGTCGGTCGGGAGGTACAATGAGCAGTTCTTC	CASSPPSVGRYNEQFF
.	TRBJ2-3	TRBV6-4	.	TGTGCCAGCAGTCCGCGAGGACAGTACCCTAGCACAGATACGCAGTATTTT	CASSPRGQYPSTDTQYF
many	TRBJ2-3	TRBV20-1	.	TGCAGTGCTAGAGATGACCTAGCCCATAGCACAGATACGCAGTATTTT	CSARDDLAHSTDTQYF
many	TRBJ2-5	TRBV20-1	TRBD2	TGCAGTGCTGCGGGGGGGGGCGAAGAGACCCAGTACTTC	CSAAGGGEETQYF
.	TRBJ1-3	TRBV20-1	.	TGCAGTGCGTGGCCCGGGAGAGGCACCATATATTTT	CSAWPGRGTIYF
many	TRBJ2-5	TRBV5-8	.	TGTGCCAGCAGCTCCCACGGGAGAGAGACCCAGTACTTC	CASSSHGRETQYF
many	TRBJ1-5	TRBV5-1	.	TGCGCCAGCAGCTTGCTGGGACCTAATCAGCCCCAGCATTTT	CASSLLGPNQPQHF
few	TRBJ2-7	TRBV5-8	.	TGTGCCAGCAGCCACAAAGGGAGGGGGCGAGTCTACGAGCAGTACTTC	CASSHKGRGRVYEQYF
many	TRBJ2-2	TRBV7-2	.	TGTGCCAGCAGCTTTGATCCAACCGGGGAGCTGTTTTTT	CASSFDPTGELFF
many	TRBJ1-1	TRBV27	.	TGTGCCAGCAGGAGGCTGGGGGGGGACACTGAAGCTTTCTTT	CASRRLGGDTEAFF
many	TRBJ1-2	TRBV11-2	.	TGTGCCAGCAGCTTAGACATTTACTATGGCTACACCTTC	CASSLDIYYGYTF
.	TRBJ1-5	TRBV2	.	TGTGCCAGCATGGGGGGGGGCGTCGGGGGTCAGCCCCAGCATTTT	CASMGGGVGGQPQHF
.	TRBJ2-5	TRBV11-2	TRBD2	TGTGCCAGCAGCTTGACTAGCGGGACCCCAGAGACCCAGTACTTC	CASSLTSGTPETQYF
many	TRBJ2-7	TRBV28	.	TGTGCCAGCAGTTTGGCGGCGTCACTAACCTACGAGCAGTACTTC	CASSLAASLTYEQYF
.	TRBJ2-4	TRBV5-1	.	TGCGCCAGCAGCTCCGGACAGCTCAACAAAAACATTCAGTACTTC	CASSSGQLNKNIQYF
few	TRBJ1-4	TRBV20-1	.	TGCAGTGCTAGGGAGGGGCAGGGTACTGAAAAACTGTTTTTT	CSAREGQGTEKLFF
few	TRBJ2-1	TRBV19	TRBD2	TGTGCCAGTAGTCCCACCGGGACTAGCGGGAACTATGAGCAGTTCTTC	CASSPTGTSGNYEQFF
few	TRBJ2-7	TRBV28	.	TGTGCCAGCAGTCCCGCCGGGTCTTCCATTTACGAGCAGTACTTC	CASSPAGSSIYEQYF
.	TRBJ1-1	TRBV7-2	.	TGTGCCAGCAGCCCGGGACGACTTACTGAAGCTTTCTTT	CASSPGRLTEAFF
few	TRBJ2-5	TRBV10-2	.	TGCGCCAGCAGTGAACTAAAATCAGGGACGCAGACCCAGTACTTC	CASSELKSGTQTQYF
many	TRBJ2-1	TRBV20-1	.	TGCAGTGCTTTCGTCGTAGGTTACAATGAGCAGTTCTTC	CSAFVVGYNEQFF
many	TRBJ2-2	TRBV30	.	TGTGCCTGGAGTAAAGCTTACACCGGGGAGCTGTTTTTT	CAWSKAYTGELFF
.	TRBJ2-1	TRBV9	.	TGTGCCAGCAGCGTACTAGCGATTGGCGCAGAGCAGTTCTTC	CASSVLAIGAEQFF
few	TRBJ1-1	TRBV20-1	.	TGCAGTGCTACCACAGAGGCCTTTAACACTGAAGCTTTCTTT	CSATTEAFNTEAFF
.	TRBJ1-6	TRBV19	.	TGTGCCAGTACCCGCCGGTATAATTCACCCCTCCACTTT	CASTRRYNSPLHF
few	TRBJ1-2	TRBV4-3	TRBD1	TGCGCCAGCAGCCAAGTCAGGGACAGCTCTTGGTATGGCTACACCTTC	CASSQVRDSSWYGYTF
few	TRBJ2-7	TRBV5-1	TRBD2	TGCGCCAGCAGCCCTCCGGGGGGGTTCTACGAGCAGTACTTC	CASSPPGGFYEQYF
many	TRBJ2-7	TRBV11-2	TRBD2	TGTGCCAGCAGCTTAGTGACTAGCGGGGGGGCCTACGAGCAGTACTTC	CASSLVTSGGAYEQYF
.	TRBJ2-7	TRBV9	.	TGTGCCAGCAGCCCAGGCGGGACAGCATACTACGAGCAGTACTTC	CASSPGGTAYYEQYF
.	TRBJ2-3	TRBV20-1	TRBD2	TGCAGTGCCTGGGGACTAGCAACAGATACGCAGTATTTT	CSAWGLATDTQYF
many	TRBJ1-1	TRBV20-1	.	TGCAGTGCTCCCGACAGACCCCACACTGAAGCTTTCTTT	CSAPDRPHTEAFF